A single sample is the source of the 26 T cell receptor beta chains below, sequenced in a study of regulatory T cells in long-lasting Graves disease. Sequencing libraries for TCR beta were prepared with iRepertoire HTBI primers and Arm-PCR of CDR3 regions. TCRdb recomputed calls from the multiplex PCR reads with MiXCR, one row per CDR3 protein. The table shows 360,000 or so distinct CDR3 sequences, with under 20% occurring only once. Sample time point: newly diagnosed GD, antithyroid drugs for less than 3 months. PBMC-extracted RNA yielded the TCR library. This sample was also put to use in a study of T cells in Graves' hyperthyroidism and ophthalmopathy.

This specimen consisted of peripheral blood mononuclear cells (PBMCs), obtained at new diagnosis, from a patient treated with antithyroid drugs. The receptors shown here come from a woman aged 18-29 years with Graves disease.

This clonotype was observed many times. The V gene is TRBV7-3, the J gene TRBJ1-1; D call uncertain. Looked up from germline, CDR1 is SGHTA and CDR2 is FQGTGA. V gave up 5 bases and J gave up 7 bases, with 14 bases separating them. The CDR3 contains 13 residues. The CDR3 here is CASSLGYNLEAFF. The CDR3 coding sequence is TGTGCCAGCAGCCTAGGATACAATCTTGAAGCTTTCTTT.

V is TRBV4-1 and J is TRBJ2-6; no clear D gene. Between the trimmed V and J ends, which lost 0 bases and 0 bases, there was a span of 9 bases. Germline assignment: CDR1 MGHRA and CDR2 YSYEKL. The CDR3 contains 17 residues. Here the CDR3 reads CASSQELRHSGANVLTF. DNA of the CDR3: TGCGCCAGCAGCCAAGAGCTCAGGCACTCTGGGGCCAACGTCCTGACTTTC.

This clonotype has at least ten counts. The rearrangement uses TRBV5-1 and TRBJ2-1; 11 bases map to TRBD1. The CDR3 totals 14 residues. The germline gives CDR1 SGHRS, CDR2 YFSETQ. The V gene end was trimmed by 4 bases and the J gene end by 6 bases; junction bases not matched to a gene: 3. CDR3 loop: CASSVGQGVNEQFF. The CDR3 DNA reads TGCGCCAGCAGCGTGGGACAGGGGGTCAATGAGCAGTTCTTC.

CDR3 DNA: TGTGCCAGCAGTCCCATGCGGGGAGGGGTCGAGCCCCAGCATTTT. It is translated as CASSPMRGGVEPQHF. This chain connects TRBV28 to TRBJ1-5, with a tentative D call TRBD1 (5 bases). Germline V gives CDR1 MDHEN, CDR2 SYDVKM. This CDR3 is 15 amino acids long. V lost 5 bases to trimming and J lost 8 bases, with 19 bases between them.

Many counts were recorded for this clonotype. The V call is TRBV28, the J call TRBJ2-5; possibly TRBD2 for D (6 bases). Between the trimmed V and J ends, which lost 8 bases and 4 bases, there was a span of 8 bases. This CDR3 spans 11 amino acids. Per the germline V gene, CDR1 is MDHEN and CDR2 is SYDVKM. The CDR3 region has the DNA TGTGCCAGCTCCGGGGGAGAGACCCAGTACTTC. Residues: CASSGGETQYF.

This clonotype was picked up a small number of times. A much larger clone is a single base away; this may be a read error. This CDR3 reads CACRRGTDYPVETQYF. CDR3 sequence (DNA): TGTGCCTGCCGTAGGGGGACGGATTACCCCGTTGAGACCCAGTACTTC. The chain links TRBV28 to TRBJ2-5; a weak D match, TRBD1 (6 bases). Germline V gene sequence: CDR1 MDHEN, CDR2 SYDVKM. This CDR3 has 16 amino acids. Trimming stripped 11 bases from V and 5 bases from J, with 27 bases between.

This clonotype was found many times. The chain recombines TRBV9 with TRBJ2-7; TRBD1 agrees at 8 bases. From germline, CDR1 is SGDLS and CDR2 YYNGEE. The CDR3 totals 13 residues. With 4 bases clipped from V and 3 bases from J, the junction kept 3 bases outside the gene matches. CDR3 sequence reads: CASSHGQGYEQYF. CDR3 nucleotide sequence: TGTGCCAGCAGCCACGGACAGGGCTACGAGCAGTACTTC. The full variable domain, in which reference TRBV9 and TRBJ2-7 provide the parts outside the CDR3, is DSGVTQTPKHLITATGQRVTLRCSPRSGDLSVYWYQQSLDQGLQFLIQYYNGEERAKGNILERFSAQQFPDLHSELNLSSLELGDSALYFCASSHGQGYEQYFGPGTRLTVT.

As concerns this clonotype: One end of the junction fails to match germline, which may point to a read error. V usage is TRBV18 and J usage is TRBJ2-7; a possible D gene is TRBD1 (5 bases). Germline V gives CDR1 KGHSH, CDR2 LQKENI. This CDR3 is 16 amino acids long. The CDR3 DNA reads as TGTGCCAGCTCACCAAACCAACAGGCTTTCTCCGACGAGCAGTACTTC. Its translation is CASSPNQQAFSDEQYF. The variable domain in full, with the rest retrieved from reference TRBV18 and TRBJ2-7, is NAGVMQNPRHLVRRRGQEARLRCSPMKGHSHVYWYRQLPEEGLKFMVYLQKENIIDESGMPKERFSAEFPKEGPSILRIQQVVRGDSAAYFCASSPNQQAFSDEQYFGPGTRLTVT.

This clonotype was picked up many times. V usage is TRBV12-3 or TRBV12-4 and J usage is TRBJ1-6; 7 nucleotides align to TRBD1. CDR3 length: 14 amino acids. With 3 bases clipped from V and 6 bases from J, the junction kept 2 bases outside the gene matches. In DNA form, the CDR3 reads TGTGCCAGCAGTTTGGCAGGGGGTAATTCACCCCTCCACTTT. Translated: CASSLAGGNSPLHF.

This clonotype came up many times. The rearrangement uses TRBV11-2 and TRBJ2-7; TRBD2 is a possible D gene (6 bases). CDR1 and CDR2 from the germline V gene are SGHAT and FQNNGV. This CDR3 has 14 residues. V was cut by 3 bases and J by 3 bases, with 12 bases left in between. The CDR3 is CASSFGDSNYEQYF. The DNA of the CDR3 is TGTGCCAGCAGCTTTGGGGACTCCAACTACGAGCAGTACTTC. The full variable domain, its missing parts supplied by reference TRBV11-2 and TRBJ2-7, is EAGVAQSPRYKIIEKRQSVAFWCNPISGHATLYWYQQILGQGPKLLIQFQNNGVVDDSQLPKDRFSAERLKGVDSTLKIQPAKLEDSAVYLCASSFGDSNYEQYFGPGTRLTVT.

This clonotype has a count of ten or more. This sequence joins TRBV9 and TRBJ2-1; 11 nucleotides line up with TRBD2. This CDR3 is built from 20 residues. Germline V gene data show CDR1 as SGDLS and CDR2 as YYNGEE. V lost 4 bases, J lost 2 bases, and 17 bases stayed unmatched. CDR3 sequence reads: CASSTLLRGSGGVTYNEQFF. The CDR3 DNA is TGTGCCAGCAGCACCCTCCTGCGAGGTAGCGGGGGGGTCACCTACAATGAGCAGTTCTTC.

This clonotype was found many times. V is TRBV18 and J is TRBJ2-5, with D hard to call. The germline V gene encodes CDR1 KGHSH and CDR2 LQKENI. V was cut by 4 bases and J by 2 bases, with 8 bases left in between. This CDR3 is built from 13 residues. The CDR3 loop is CASSRTRQETQYF. The CDR3 DNA is TGTGCCAGCTCACGAACCCGACAAGAGACCCAGTACTTC.

Ten or more counts support this clonotype. The chain couples TRBV28 to TRBJ1-4; 10 bases are a match to TRBD1. This CDR3 spans 17 amino acids. CDR1 and CDR2 from the germline V gene are MDHEN and SYDVKM. The junction had 10 bases not matched to a gene; V was cut back by 2 bases and J by 7 bases. CDR3 region: CASSLTSPGQGSEKLFF. CDR3 coding DNA: TGTGCCAGCAGTTTAACTTCTCCGGGACAGGGGAGTGAAAAACTGTTTTTT. Looking up the rest from reference TRBV28 and TRBJ1-4 gives the full variable domain: DVKVTQSSRYLVKRTGEKVFLECVQDMDHENMFWYRQDPGLGLRLIYFSYDVKMKEKGDIPEGYSVSREKKERFSLILESASTNQTSMYLCASSLTSPGQGSEKLFFGSGTQLSVL.

This clonotype showed up many times. V gene TRBV5-1 combines with J gene TRBJ2-1; D gene ambiguous. Trimming pared 0 bases from V and 10 bases from J, leaving 14 bases between. Germline V CDR1 and CDR2: SGHRS, YFSETQ. This CDR3 is built from 14 residues. The CDR3 nucleotides are TGCGCCAGCAGCTTGGAATACCTTCTAGGGGAGCAGTTCTTC. This encodes CASSLEYLLGEQFF.

This clonotype was found many times. The rearrangement links TRBV28 to TRBJ1-2; D perhaps matches TRBD1 (5 bases). Germline V lookup: CDR1 MDHEN, CDR2 SYDVKM. This CDR3 is 19 amino acids long. V lost 3 bases to trimming and J lost 0 bases, with 23 bases between them. The CDR3 DNA follows: TGTGCCAGCAGTTTTGACAGCAGGCCGGGGCCCCAAGCTAACTATGGCTACACCTTC. Translation gives CASSFDSRPGPQANYGYTF.

The chain combines TRBV5-1 with TRBJ2-3; 11 bases are a match to TRBD2. Germline V gene lookup returns CDR1 SGHRS and CDR2 YFSETQ. V lost 5 bases and J lost 2; bases outside the gene matches: 4. The length of the CDR3 is 15 residues. In nucleotides, the CDR3 is TGCGCCAGCAGTCAGACTAGCGGGATCACAGATACGCAGTATTTT. Translation gives CASSQTSGITDTQYF. Variable domain in full (rest from reference TRBV5-1 and TRBJ2-3): KAGVTQTPRYLIKTRGQQVTLSCSPISGHRSVSWYQQTPGQGLQFLFEYFSETQRNKGNFPGRFSGRQFSNSRSEMNVSTLELGDSALYLCASSQTSGITDTQYFGPGTRLTVL.

Comment on this clonotype: Compared with germline, one end of the junction differs, possibly owing to a read error. The chain joins TRBV11-2 to TRBJ1-1; D may be TRBD1 (6 bases). Germline CDR1 SGHAT, CDR2 FQNNGV. This CDR3 contains 13 residues. CDR3 sequence reads: CTSSLTGMTEAFF. The DNA for the CDR3 is TGTACCAGCAGCTTAACAGGGATGACTGAAGCTTTCTTT.

This clonotype has ten or more counts. This chain connects TRBV13 to TRBJ2-1; tentatively, D is TRBD1 (5 bases). The CDR3 runs 14 residues. Germline lookup yields CDR1 PRHDT and CDR2 FYEKMQ (reference sequence). Trimming took off 4 bases at V and 1 base at J, with 8 bases between the two ends. CDR3 sequence: CASSSQGSYNEQFF. In DNA, the CDR3 is TGTGCCAGCAGCTCGCAGGGTTCCTACAATGAGCAGTTCTTC.

Many counts were recorded for this clonotype. The germline gene is not matched at one end of the junction; a read error may be the cause. The chain combines TRBV5-1 with TRBJ2-3; D unclear. The germline V gene encodes CDR1 SGHRS and CDR2 YFSETQ. This CDR3 contains 14 residues. The chain's CDR3 is CASSPGQGTDTQYF. For the CDR3, the DNA is TGTGCCAGCAGCCCCGGCCAGGGCACAGATACGCAGTATTTT.

At least ten counts were recorded for this clonotype. The V and J genes are TRBV20-1 and TRBJ2-7; D may be TRBD1 or TRBD2 (7 bases each). Germline values: CDR1 DFQATT, CDR2 SNEGSKA (reference sequence). The CDR3 totals 13 residues. V was shortened by 6 bases and J by 7 bases, with 19 bases between the two germline ends. The CDR3 is CSAGGSTGFEQYF. DNA for the CDR3: TGCAGTGCGGGGGGGTCGACAGGGTTTGAGCAGTACTTC.

The CDR3 region is CASSRASVGTYEQYF. Written as DNA, the CDR3 is TGTGCCAGCAGCAGGGCAAGTGTAGGGACCTACGAGCAGTACTTC. J is TRBJ2-7 and V is TRBV7-8; no clear D. The CDR3 spans 15 residues. Germline values: CDR1 SGHVS, CDR2 FQNEAQ. Trimming stripped 5 bases from V and 2 bases from J, with 16 bases between.

This clonotype was found many times. The rearrangement links TRBV20-1 to TRBJ1-1; perhaps TRBD1 as D (6 bases). V was clipped by 6 bases and J by 4 bases, with 21 bases between them. The CDR3 sequence is 15 residues long. CDR1 is DFQATT and CDR2 is SNEGSKA in the germline V gene (reference sequence). The CDR3: CSAARIRGVGTEAFF. The DNA for the CDR3 is TGCAGTGCCGCAAGAATCAGGGGTGTGGGCACTGAAGCTTTCTTT.

Ten or more counts support this clonotype. The chain recombines TRBV10-3 with TRBJ2-3; D possibly corresponds to TRBD2 (5 bases). The V gene lost 6 bases and the J gene lost 2 bases, with 12 bases spanning the gap. CDR3 length: 14 residues. CDR1 ENHRY and CDR2 SYGVKD come from the germline V gene. The CDR3 loop reads CAIREGSSTDTQYF. DNA of the CDR3: TGTGCCATCAGAGAGGGATCCTCCACAGATACGCAGTATTTT.

This chain links TRBV4-1 with TRBJ2-1, with D hard to call. The end of the DNA is better explained by TRBJ2-5, so the J call may be wrong. CDR1 and CDR2 (germline): MGHRA, YSYEKL. The CDR3 sequence is 13 residues long. CDR3 in amino acids: CASSQDRWETQYF. Written as DNA, the CDR3 is TGCGCCAGCAGCCAAGATCGATGGGAGACCCAGTACTTC.

This clonotype has a count of ten or more. CDR3 sequence: CASREAGNTIYF. The CDR3, as DNA: TGTGCCAGCCGGGAGGCGGGGAACACCATATATTTT. The chain joins TRBV3-1 to TRBJ1-3, with unresolved D. CDR1 and CDR2 from the germline V gene are LGHDT and YNNKEL (reference sequence). CDR3 length: 12 residues. Trimming stripped 8 bases from V and 7 bases from J, with 12 bases between.

In its sample, this clonotype was seen many times. This rearrangement joins TRBV27 to TRBJ1-3, with 7 bases that match TRBD1. J was trimmed by 4 bases and V by 6 bases; bases with no gene match: 6. The length of the CDR3 is 14 residues. Germline V gives CDR1 MNHEY, CDR2 SMNVEV (reference sequence). CDR3 loop: CASSLGTAGNTIYF. CDR3 nucleotides: TGTGCCAGCAGCTTAGGGACAGCCGGAAACACCATATATTTT.